Detailed here is one TCR beta chain. The sample belongs to a study of blood T cell repertoires in COVID-19. For the study at large: In each case, the material was cDNA or gDNA derived from T cells, B-cell-depleted T cells, or PBMCs.

V gave up 7 bases and J gave up 0 bases, with 12 bases separating them. CDR3 length: 14 residues. Germline V gene lookup returns CDR1 LNHDA and CDR2 SQIVND (reference sequence). Authors' processing steps: Amplification from reference gene primers served as the basis for estimated nucleated cell counts. TCRdb's table, derived via immunoSEQ multiplex PCR, lists solely in-frame clones and lacks some. That table supplies the V and J calls and clone size; D and trimming were determined from the DNA. The sample has roughly 35,000 clones, 78% seen once; the top ten hold around 40%. The chain joins TRBV19 to TRBJ1-2; no clear D. The receptor's source is a man at least 80 years old with acute or convalescent COVID-19. The specimen sequenced was peripheral blood. DNA of the CDR3: TGTGCCAGTACCCCCCCAGATTCTAACTATGGCTACACCTTC. This gives the protein CASTPPDSNYGYTF.